This TCR beta chain was documented in a study of regulatory T cells in long-lasting Graves disease. Study summary: More than 5 years of antithyroid drugs with positive TSH receptor antibodies defined persistent Graves' disease.

Germline V CDR1 and CDR2: MNHNS, SASEGT. Trimming took off 5 bases at V and 7 bases at J, with 17 bases between the two ends. The length of the CDR3 is 15 residues. This clonotype was counted a few times. Its specificity is not known. Study-level findings and limits: Not thyroid tissue but only peripheral blood was studied.

Relying on iRepertoire HTBI primers and Arm-PCR of CDR3 regions, the team built TCR beta libraries. TCRdb redid the calling of the multiplex PCR reads with MiXCR, one entry per CDR3 protein. The sample consists of roughly 490,000 distinct CDR3 sequences, approximately 23% of them appearing once. Regarding time point: persistent/refractory GD, antithyroid drugs over 5 years with positive TRAb. PBMC RNA served as the TCR library source. Patients came from an endocrinology department in Xi'an, China. This rearrangement joins TRBV6-1 to TRBJ1-4; D not certain. The material sequenced was peripheral blood mononuclear cells (PBMCs), taken when the disease was refractory, from a patient treated with antithyroid drugs. The source of this sequence is a female donor with Graves disease. In nucleotides, the CDR3 is TGTGCCAGCAGTCCCCCTATCGGCTTTGGTGAAAAACTGTTTTTT. This encodes CASSPPIGFGEKLFF.